This T cell receptor (beta chain) came from a study of blood T cells in healthy people across ages. This clonotype was counted only a few times. PCR was performed a second time for roughly 7 to 12 cycles using a sample-barcoded 5' primer and a J-beta primer mix. TCRdb fed the 5' RACE reads into MiXCR, producing one record per CDR3 protein. The repertoire consists of about 970,000 distinct CDR3 sequences, with approximately 50% occurring once and the leading ten covering over 20%. Germline lookup yields CDR1 MDHEN and CDR2 SYDVKM. V lost 1 base, J lost 4 bases, and 13 bases lay in between. This CDR3 contains 16 residues.

The gene calls are TRBV28 and TRBJ1-4, with TRBD1 as a possible D gene (5 bases). The receptor comes from a woman between 55 and 75 years old in good health. The source material was blood. The CDR3 DNA follows: TGTGCCAGCAGTTTATCCGCAGGGTTTGGTAATGAAAAACTGTTTTTT. Residues: CASSLSAGFGNEKLFF. Full variable domain (outside the CDR3, taken from reference TRBV28 and TRBJ1-4): DVKVTQSSRYLVKRTGEKVFLECVQDMDHENMFWYRQDPGLGLRLIYFSYDVKMKEKGDIPEGYSVSREKKERFSLILESASTNQTSMYLCASSLSAGFGNEKLFFGSGTQLSVL.